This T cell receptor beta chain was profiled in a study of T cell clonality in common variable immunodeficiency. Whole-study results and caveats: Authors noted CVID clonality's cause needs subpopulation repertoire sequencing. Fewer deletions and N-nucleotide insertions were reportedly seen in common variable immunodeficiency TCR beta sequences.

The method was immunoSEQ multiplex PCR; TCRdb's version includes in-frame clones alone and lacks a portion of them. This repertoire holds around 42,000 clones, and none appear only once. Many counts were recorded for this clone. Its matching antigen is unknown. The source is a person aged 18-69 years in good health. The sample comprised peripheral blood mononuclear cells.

CDR3 amino acids: CASSFLGQPNTGELFF. The CDR3 bases that were read are TGCGCCAGCAGCTTCCTGGGACAACCAAACACCGGGGAG. The chain is built from TRBV5-1 and TRBJ2-2, with a possible D match to TRBD1 (6 bases). Read coverage stops 3 residues before the CDR3 terminus; the germline J gene supplies the remainder. Germline V lookup: CDR1 SGHRS, CDR2 YFSETQ. V was clipped by 2 bases and J by 2 bases, with 13 bases between them. This CDR3 is built from 16 residues.